The source of this T cell receptor (beta chain) is a study of T cells in Graves' hyperthyroidism and ophthalmopathy (dated by TCRdb to the late 2010s). The study in broad terms: Peripheral blood was collected at initial diagnosis, before any treatment. According to the paper, TCR Vbeta CDR3 sequencing was carried out on roughly 130 peripheral blood samples, which came from fewer than 50 ophthalmopathy, around 74 hyperthyroidism and roughly 17 progressor patients. For training and testing, the 100 patients in the discovery cohort were randomly divided in a 7:3 ratio. Thyroid tissue and blood T-cell repertoires from about six Graves' hyperthyroidism patients were also compared in the study. To identify distinguishing TCR V-J signatures, a discovery cohort of some 100 patients was used, comprising some 45 with Graves' ophthalmopathy and around 57 with stable Graves' hyperthyroidism. Following sampling, methimazole starting at 30 mg daily was given to hyperthyroidism patients, and high-dose intravenous methylprednisolone was given to ophthalmopathy patients. Whether ophthalmopathy could be predicted prospectively was tested in an independent validation cohort made up of 18 to 20 hyperthyroidism patients plus 17 patients who later progressed to ophthalmopathy.

CDR1 and CDR2 were assigned from the germline V gene (reference sequence) as SGHKS and YYEKEE. Trimming takes 9 bases off V and 3 bases off J; junction bases not matched to a gene: 12. Counted from cysteine to phenylalanine, this CDR3 has 15 amino acids. The DNA shown is the 45-base CDR3, in frame from base 1. Hyperthyroidism patients were newly diagnosed, had a disease duration of under 2 months, and were aged 18 to 65 years. Any patient with an uncontrolled infection, another autoimmune disease, pregnancy or lactation was excluded. Clinical symptoms, serum thyroxine and TRAb, thyroid ultrasound, and orbital computed tomography formed the basis for the diagnoses. For progressor patients, blood was drawn at the first diagnosis of hyperthyroidism, before any ophthalmopathy symptoms had appeared. PBMCs were isolated from 10 ml of fresh peripheral blood by Ficoll-Paque density gradient centrifugation. Progressor patients were initially diagnosed with Graves' hyperthyroidism and developed ophthalmopathy during follow-up. Trizol reagent was used to extract total RNA, and RNA quality was then checked on an Agilent 2100 Bioanalyzer.

The TCR beta CDR3 regions were amplified from RNA transcripts. A first-round RT-PCR of the TCR CDR3 used the HTBI primer set with the Qiagen OneStep RT-PCR kit. Libraries were constructed in a second round of multiplex PCR, after which size selection and purification were carried out. Libraries were sequenced paired-end with 100 bp reads on an Illumina HiSeq2000. The authors' analysis ran thus. SOAPnuke was used to process the raw data, with reads discarded if the reads contained adapters or uncalled bases, had a mean Phred below 15, or lacked an exact constant-primer or identifier match. COPE v1.2.5 was used to merge the high-quality paired reads, and each unique nucleotide sequence was defined as a clonotype. MiTCR v1.1 was used to align the clonotypes against IMGT TRBV, TRBD and TRBJ reference segments. The analysis included only V-J combinations with a frequency above 0.0001, which together covered roughly 99% of the repertoires. A TCS score was defined as the ratio of F50 (clonal expansion) to E x V (chaos), with BLOSUM62-based TCRdist applied between CDR3 peptides within each V-J. Welch's t-statistics and random forest reduced some 510 V-J features to 10 to 15, which were used in a naive Bayes classifier (R e1071). The public reads were run again by TCRdb, first through fastp at Q25 and then through MiXCR, and only productive beta chains were kept. Entries that share a CDR3 protein sequence are merged under the most common genes and DNA. TCRdb, rather than the study authors, made the V and J calls. A total of about 250,000 distinct CDR3 sequences appear in this sample, over 12% of them only once. The ten largest clonotypes hold 30% to 35% of the sample.

Results the study describes overall, beyond this receptor: Blood samples also contained most of the expanded thyroid clonotypes (frequency above 0.001), which suggests that blood repertoires may reflect thyroid immune responses. No statistical method was used to fix the sample size in advance, and group allocation was not hidden from the investigators. Ophthalmopathy was separated from stable hyperthyroidism by a 13 V-J signature model, with around 88% sensitivity and approximately 81% specificity obtained in cross-validation and 80%/75% obtained in testing. In validation, the model predicted progression to ophthalmopathy a median of about 5.9 months before onset, with roughly 70% sensitivity and just under 75% specificity.

This clonotype was observed many times. Its antigen is unknown. Base qualities are not recorded, but no much larger clone differs from it by a single base. The rearrangement combines TRBV5-5 with TRBJ2-7; TRBD1 agrees with 10 junctional bases. This clonotype was sampled from a woman between 50 and 59 years old with Graves' hyperthyroidism that later progressed to Graves' ophthalmopathy. Sequencing input: blood. CDR3 loop: CATTLSGTGDYEQYF. At the DNA level, the sequence is TGTGCCACCACGCTGTCTGGGACAGGGGACTACGAGCAGTACTTC.